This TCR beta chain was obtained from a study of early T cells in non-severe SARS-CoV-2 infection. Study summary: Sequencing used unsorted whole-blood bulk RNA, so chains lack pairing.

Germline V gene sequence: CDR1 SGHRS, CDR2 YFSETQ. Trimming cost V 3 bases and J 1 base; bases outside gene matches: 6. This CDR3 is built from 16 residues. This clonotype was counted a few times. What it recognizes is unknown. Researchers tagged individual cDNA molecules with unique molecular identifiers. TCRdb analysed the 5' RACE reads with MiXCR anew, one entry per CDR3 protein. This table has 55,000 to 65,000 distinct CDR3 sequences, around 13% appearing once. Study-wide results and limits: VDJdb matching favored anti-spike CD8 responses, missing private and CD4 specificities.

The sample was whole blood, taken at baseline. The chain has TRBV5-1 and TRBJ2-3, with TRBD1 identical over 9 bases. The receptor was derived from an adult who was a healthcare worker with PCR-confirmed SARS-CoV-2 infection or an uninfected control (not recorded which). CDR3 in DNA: TGCGCCAGCAGCTCGGGACAGGGTGGGGGCACAGATACGCAGTATTTT. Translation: CASSSGQGGGTDTQYF.